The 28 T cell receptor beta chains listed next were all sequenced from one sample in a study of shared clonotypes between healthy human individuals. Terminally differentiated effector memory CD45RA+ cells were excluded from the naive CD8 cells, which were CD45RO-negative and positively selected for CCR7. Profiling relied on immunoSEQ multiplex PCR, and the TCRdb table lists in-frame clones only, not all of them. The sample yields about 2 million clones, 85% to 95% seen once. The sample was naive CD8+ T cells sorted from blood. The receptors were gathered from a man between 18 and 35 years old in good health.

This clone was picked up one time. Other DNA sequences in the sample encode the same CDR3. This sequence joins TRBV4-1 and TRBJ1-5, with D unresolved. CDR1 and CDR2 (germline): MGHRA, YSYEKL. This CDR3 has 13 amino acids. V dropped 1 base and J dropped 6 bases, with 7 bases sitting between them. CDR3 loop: CASSQVLGQPQHF. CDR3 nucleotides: TGCGCCAGCAGCCAAGTCCTGGGTCAGCCCCAGCATTTT.

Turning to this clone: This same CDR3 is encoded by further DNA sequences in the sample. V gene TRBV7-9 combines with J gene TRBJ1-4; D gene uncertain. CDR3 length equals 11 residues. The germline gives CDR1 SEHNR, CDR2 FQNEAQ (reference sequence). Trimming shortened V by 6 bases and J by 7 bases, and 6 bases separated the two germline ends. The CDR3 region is CASSSGEKLFF. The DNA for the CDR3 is TGTGCCAGCAGTTCTGGTGAAAAACTGTTTTTT.

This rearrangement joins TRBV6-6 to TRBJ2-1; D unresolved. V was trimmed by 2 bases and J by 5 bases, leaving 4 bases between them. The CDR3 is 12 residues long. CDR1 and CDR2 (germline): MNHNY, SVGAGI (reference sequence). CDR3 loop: CASSYTDNEQFF. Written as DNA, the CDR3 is TGTGCCAGCAGTTACACCGACAATGAGCAGTTCTTC.

The CDR3 region has the DNA TGTGCCAGCTCCGCGCTAGCGGGGGGAGGAGAGCAGTACTTC. As protein: CASSALAGGGEQYF. This chain joins TRBV25-1 and TRBJ2-7; 11 nucleotides match TRBD2. V lost 8 bases and J lost 7; bases outside the gene matches: 10. The CDR3 is made up of 14 amino acids. Germline V gene sequence: CDR1 MGHDK, CDR2 SYGVNS.

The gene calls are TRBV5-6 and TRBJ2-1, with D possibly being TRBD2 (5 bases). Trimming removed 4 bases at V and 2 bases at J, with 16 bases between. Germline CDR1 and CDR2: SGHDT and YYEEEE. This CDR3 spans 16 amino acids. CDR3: CASSGEGGGPYNEQFF. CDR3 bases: TGTGCCAGCAGCGGTGAGGGTGGCGGACCCTACAATGAGCAGTTCTTC.

CDR3 loop: CSVGELVAGEADTQYF. CDR3 in DNA: TGCAGCGTTGGGGAATTAGTAGCGGGAGAAGCAGATACGCAGTATTTT. V is TRBV29-1 and J is TRBJ2-3; 9 positions agree with TRBD2. V lost 4 bases, J lost 4 bases, and 12 bases stayed unmatched. Germline loops: CDR1 SQVTM, CDR2 ANQGSEA. This CDR3 spans 16 amino acids.

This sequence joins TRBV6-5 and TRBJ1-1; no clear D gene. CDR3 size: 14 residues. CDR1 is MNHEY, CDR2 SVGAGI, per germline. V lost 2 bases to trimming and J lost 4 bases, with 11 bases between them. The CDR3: CASSYLDQSTEAFF. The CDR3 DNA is TGTGCCAGCAGTTACCTGGACCAAAGCACTGAAGCTTTCTTT.

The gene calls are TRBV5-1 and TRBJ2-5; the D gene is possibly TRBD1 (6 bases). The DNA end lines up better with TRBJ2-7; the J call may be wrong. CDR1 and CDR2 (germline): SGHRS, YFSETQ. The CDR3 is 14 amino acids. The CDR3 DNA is TGCGCCAGCAGCTTACAGGGAATCGGCTACGAGCAGTACTTC. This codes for CASSLQGIGYEQYF.

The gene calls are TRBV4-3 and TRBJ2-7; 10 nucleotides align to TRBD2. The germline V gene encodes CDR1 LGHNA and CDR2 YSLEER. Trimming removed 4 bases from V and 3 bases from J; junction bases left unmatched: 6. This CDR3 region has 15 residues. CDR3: CASSPGLARLYEQYF. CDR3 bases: TGCGCCAGCAGCCCGGGACTAGCGAGGCTCTACGAGCAGTACTTC.

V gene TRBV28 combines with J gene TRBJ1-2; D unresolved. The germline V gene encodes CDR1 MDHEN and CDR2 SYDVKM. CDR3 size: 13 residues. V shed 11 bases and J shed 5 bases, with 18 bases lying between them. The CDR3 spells CAGSKSSSYGYTF. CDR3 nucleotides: TGTGCCGGTAGTAAGAGCTCTAGTTATGGCTACACCTTC.

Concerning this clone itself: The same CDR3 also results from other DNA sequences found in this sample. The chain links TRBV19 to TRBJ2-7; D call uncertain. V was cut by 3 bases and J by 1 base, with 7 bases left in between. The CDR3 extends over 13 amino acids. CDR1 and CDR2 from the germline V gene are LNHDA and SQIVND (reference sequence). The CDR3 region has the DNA TGTGCCAGTAGTATGGGCAGATCCTACGAGCAGTACTTC. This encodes CASSMGRSYEQYF.

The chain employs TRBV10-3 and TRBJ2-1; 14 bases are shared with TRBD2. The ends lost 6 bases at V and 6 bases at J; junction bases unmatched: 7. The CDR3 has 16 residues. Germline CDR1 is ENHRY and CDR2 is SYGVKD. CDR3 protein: CAISDTGTSGGNEQFF. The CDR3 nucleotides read TGTGCCATCAGCGACACCGGGACTAGCGGGGGCAATGAGCAGTTCTTC.

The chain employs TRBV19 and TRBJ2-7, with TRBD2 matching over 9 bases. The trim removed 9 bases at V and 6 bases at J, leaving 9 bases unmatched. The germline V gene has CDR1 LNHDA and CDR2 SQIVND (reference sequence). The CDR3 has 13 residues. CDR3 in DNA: TGTGCCAGCGAAGGGACTAGCTTCGGCGAGCAGTACTTC. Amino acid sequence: CASEGTSFGEQYF.

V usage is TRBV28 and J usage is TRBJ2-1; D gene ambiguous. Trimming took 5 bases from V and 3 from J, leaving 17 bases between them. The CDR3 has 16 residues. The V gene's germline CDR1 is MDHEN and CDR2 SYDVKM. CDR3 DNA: TGTGCCAGCAGTAGCTCGAACGAACAGAACTACAATGAGCAGTTCTTC. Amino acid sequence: CASSSSNEQNYNEQFF.

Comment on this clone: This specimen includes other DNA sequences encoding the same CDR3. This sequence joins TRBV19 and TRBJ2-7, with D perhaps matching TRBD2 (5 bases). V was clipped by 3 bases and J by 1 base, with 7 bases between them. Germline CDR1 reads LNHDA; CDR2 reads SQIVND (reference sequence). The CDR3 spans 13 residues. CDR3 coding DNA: TGTGCCAGTAGTATGGCGGGTTCCTACGAGCAGTACTTC. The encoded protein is CASSMAGSYEQYF.

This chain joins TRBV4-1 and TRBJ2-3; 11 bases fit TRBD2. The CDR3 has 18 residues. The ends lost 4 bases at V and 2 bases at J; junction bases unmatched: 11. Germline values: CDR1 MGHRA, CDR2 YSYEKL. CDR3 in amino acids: CASSLEGLAGHPTDTQYF. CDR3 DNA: TGCGCCAGCAGCCTCGAAGGACTAGCGGGCCATCCCACAGATACGCAGTATTTT.

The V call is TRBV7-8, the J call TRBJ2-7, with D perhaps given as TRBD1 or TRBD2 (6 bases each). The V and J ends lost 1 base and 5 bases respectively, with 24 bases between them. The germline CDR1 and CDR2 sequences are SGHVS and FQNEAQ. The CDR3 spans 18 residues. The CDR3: CASSLVGGGTIIYHEQYF. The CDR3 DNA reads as TGTGCCAGCAGCTTAGTAGGTGGCGGGACAATTATCTACCACGAGCAGTACTTC.

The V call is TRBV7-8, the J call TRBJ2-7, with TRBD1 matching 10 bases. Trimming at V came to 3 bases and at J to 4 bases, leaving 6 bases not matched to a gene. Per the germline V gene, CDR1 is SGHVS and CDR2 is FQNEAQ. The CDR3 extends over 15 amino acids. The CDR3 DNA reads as TGTGCCAGCAGCTTTTCCGACAGGGGGCATTACGAGCAGTACTTC. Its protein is CASSFSDRGHYEQYF.

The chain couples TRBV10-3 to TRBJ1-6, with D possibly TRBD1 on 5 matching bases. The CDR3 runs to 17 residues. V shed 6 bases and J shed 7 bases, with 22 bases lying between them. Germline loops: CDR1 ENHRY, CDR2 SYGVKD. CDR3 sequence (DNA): TGTGCCATCAGCGATATCCCTCGGGACGGTGCGAATTCACCCCTCCACTTT. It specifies CAISDIPRDGANSPLHF.

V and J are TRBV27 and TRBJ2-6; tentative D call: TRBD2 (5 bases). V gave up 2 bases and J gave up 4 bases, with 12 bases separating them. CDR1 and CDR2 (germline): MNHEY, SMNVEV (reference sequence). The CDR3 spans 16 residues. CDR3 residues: CASSLLGVEGANVLTF. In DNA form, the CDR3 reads TGTGCCAGCAGTTTACTCGGGGTGGAAGGGGCCAACGTCCTGACTTTC.

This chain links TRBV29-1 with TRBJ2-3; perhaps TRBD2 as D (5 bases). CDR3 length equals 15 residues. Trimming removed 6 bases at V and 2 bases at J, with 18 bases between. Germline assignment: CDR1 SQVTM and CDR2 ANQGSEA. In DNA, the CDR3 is TGCAGCGTCGAACTAGTGACTCCTTCCACAGATACGCAGTATTTT. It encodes CSVELVTPSTDTQYF.

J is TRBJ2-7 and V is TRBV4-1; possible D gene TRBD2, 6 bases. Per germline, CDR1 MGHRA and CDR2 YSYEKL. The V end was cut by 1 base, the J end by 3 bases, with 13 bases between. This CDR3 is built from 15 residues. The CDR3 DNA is TGCGCCAGCAGCCAAGCGGGGGACGGGAACTACGAGCAGTACTTC. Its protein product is CASSQAGDGNYEQYF.

DNA for the CDR3: TGTGCCAGTAGCACACAGGGGGTTACCCAGCATTTT. Encoded protein: CASSTQGVTQHF. J is TRBJ1-5 and V is TRBV19, with TRBD1 matching 8 bases. Unmatched junction bases numbered 6, after V lost 6 bases and J lost 11 bases. CDR1 is LNHDA, CDR2 SQIVND, per germline (reference sequence). The CDR3 consists of 12 residues.

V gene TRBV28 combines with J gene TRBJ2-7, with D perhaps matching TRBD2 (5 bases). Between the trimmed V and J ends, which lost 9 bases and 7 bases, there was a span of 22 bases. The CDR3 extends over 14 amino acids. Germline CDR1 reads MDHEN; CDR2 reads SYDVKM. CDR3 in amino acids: CASREQSGWREQYF. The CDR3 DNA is TGTGCCAGTAGGGAACAGTCCGGATGGAGGGAGCAGTACTTC.

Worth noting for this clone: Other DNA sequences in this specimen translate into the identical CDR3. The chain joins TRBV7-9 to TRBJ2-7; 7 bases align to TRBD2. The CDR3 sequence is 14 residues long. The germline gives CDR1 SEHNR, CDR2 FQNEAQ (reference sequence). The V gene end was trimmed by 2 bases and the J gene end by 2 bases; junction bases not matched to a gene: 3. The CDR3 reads CASSLTGGTYEQYF. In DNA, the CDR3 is TGTGCCAGCAGCTTAACGGGGGGAACCTACGAGCAGTACTTC. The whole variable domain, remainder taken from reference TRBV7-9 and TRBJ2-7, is DTGVSQNPRHKITKRGQNVTFRCDPISEHNRLYWYRQTLGQGPEFLTYFQNEAQLEKSRLLSDRFSAERPKGSFSTLEIQRTEQGDSAMYLCASSLTGGTYEQYFGPGTRLTVT.

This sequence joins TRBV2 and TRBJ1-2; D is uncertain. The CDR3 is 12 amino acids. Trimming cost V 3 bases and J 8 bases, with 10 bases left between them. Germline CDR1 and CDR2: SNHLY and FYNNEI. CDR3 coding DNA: TGTGCCAGCAGTGAGTCTGGATACGGCTACACCTTC. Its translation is CASSESGYGYTF.

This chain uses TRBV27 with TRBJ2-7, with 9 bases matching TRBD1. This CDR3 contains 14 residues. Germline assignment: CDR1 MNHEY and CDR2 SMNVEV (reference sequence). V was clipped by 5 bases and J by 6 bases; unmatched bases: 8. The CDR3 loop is CASSPSGQGFEQYF. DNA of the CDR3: TGTGCCAGCAGTCCCTCGGGACAGGGTTTCGAGCAGTACTTC.

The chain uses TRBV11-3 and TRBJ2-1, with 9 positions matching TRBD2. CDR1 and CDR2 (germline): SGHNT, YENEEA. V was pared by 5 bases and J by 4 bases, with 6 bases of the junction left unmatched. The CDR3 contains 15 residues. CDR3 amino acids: CASSPGTSRYNEQFF. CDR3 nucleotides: TGTGCCAGCAGCCCCGGGACTAGCCGTTACAATGAGCAGTTCTTC.